This T cell receptor beta chain comes out of a study of patients and donors after allogeneic stem cell transplantation. TCRdb reanalysed the RT-PCR reads using MiXCR and keeps one entry per CDR3 protein. Of about 74,000 distinct CDR3 sequences listed, around 27% are singletons. Germline-derived CDR1 and CDR2 are SGHNT and YENEEA. This CDR3 is built from 14 residues. Trimming took 11 bases from V and 6 from J, leaving 17 bases between them. This clonotype was detected only a few times. What was sequenced was blood, either unsorted or a sorted T cell fraction (not recorded which). This chain joins TRBV11-3 and TRBJ1-6; D gene unclear. The source of this sequence is a human donor who was either an allogeneic HSCT recipient or a stem cell or donor lymphocyte infusion donor (not recorded which). It is not recorded whose cells these are; they may come from a transplant donor. CDR3 amino acids: CALLQPGFNSPLHF. For the CDR3, the DNA is TGTGCCCTCCTGCAACCGGGTTTTAATTCACCCCTCCACTTT.